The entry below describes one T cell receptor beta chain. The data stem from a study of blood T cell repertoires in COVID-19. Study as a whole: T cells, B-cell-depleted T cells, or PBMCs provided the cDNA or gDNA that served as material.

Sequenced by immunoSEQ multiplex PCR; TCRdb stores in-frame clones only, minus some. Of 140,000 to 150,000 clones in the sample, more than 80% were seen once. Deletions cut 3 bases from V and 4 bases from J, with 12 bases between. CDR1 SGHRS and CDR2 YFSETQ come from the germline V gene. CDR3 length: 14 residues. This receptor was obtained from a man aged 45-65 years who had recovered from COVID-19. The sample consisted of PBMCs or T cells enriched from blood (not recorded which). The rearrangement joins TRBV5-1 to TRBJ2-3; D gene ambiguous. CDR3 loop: CASSSRYHSDTQYF. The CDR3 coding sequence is TGCGCCAGCAGCTCCAGATACCATTCAGATACGCAGTATTTT.